Detailed here is one TCR beta chain. Its recognized antigen is unknown. Base quality data are lacking; no much larger clone is found one base away. The CDR1 and CDR2 encoded by the germline V gene are SGHNT and YENEEA. V and J lose 0 bases and 0 bases, and a span of 9 bases separates them. The CDR3 covers 16 residues, taking in both the cysteine and the phenylalanine. Only the CDR3 region is kept as DNA, spanning 48 bases read in frame from base 1. Preparation of the library involved the immunoSEQ multiplex PCR assay. A mixture of 60 forward primers for TCR Vbeta segments and 13 reverse primers for TCR Jbeta segments was used in the multiplex PCR. A multiplex PCR assay on genomic DNA amplified the CDR3 region of rearranged TCR beta genes. On the Illumina HiSeq System, the amplified TCR beta libraries were sequenced as 87-base-pair reads. As for the authors' bioinformatics: A later analysis tallied about 77 million unique TCR beta chains across the 666 repertoires, and about 12 million of those chains were shared by two or more donors. Raw reads were error-corrected and collapsed into unique sequences by a nearest-neighbor algorithm in which closely related sequences were merged to remove PCR and sequencing errors. V, D and J gene segments were assigned by aligning CDR3 sequences to IMGT reference sequences. For a sequence to be retained, a match of at least six nucleotides to both a V gene segment and a J gene segment was required. Rearrangements were called productive when the CDR3 lacked stop codons and stayed in frame with V and J; all others were non-productive. CDR3 was defined according to IMGT convention as the region running from the second conserved V-encoded cysteine to the conserved J-encoded phenylalanine. The earlier analysis of 587 of the donors excluded sequences that lacked an unambiguous match to a single V gene segment. An earlier analysis of approximately 590 of the donors called V segments functional above 56.7% productive rearrangements and segregating when the between-donor standard deviation exceeded 5%. A statistical classification framework was built to diagnose cytomegalovirus status from the catalog of TCR beta chain sequences. In a later analysis, TCR nucleotide sequences were compared against IMGT/GENE-DB human TR gene sequences so that V and J genes could be assigned. A later analysis assigned CDR3 sequences and most-parsimonious VDJ recombination scenarios with the TCRdist pipeline. In a later analysis, each TCR beta chain was defined by its CDR3 amino acid sequence together with its V-gene family, and reads lacking a unique V-gene family were excluded. To address suspected cross-contamination and a sequencing artifact, a later analysis removed 592 highly shared, low-generation-probability nucleotide sequences. For each public chain, a later analysis derived a clonal expansion index from normalized ranks of inferred template counts within each repertoire. A later analysis computed generation probabilities with a VDJ recombination model fitted to out-of-frame rearrangements, and checked the results against IGoR. A later analysis scored TCR-TCR, TCR-HLA and TCR-CMV co-occurrence with hypergeometric tests, applying a repertoire-size bias correction to TCR pairs. False discovery rates were estimated in a later analysis by permuting HLA or CMV assignments 20 times. In a later analysis, co-occurring TCRs were grouped using DBSCAN, and TCRdist sequence similarity was added for clustering within HLA-allele-positive subsets. Repertoires with fewer than 30,000 or more than 120,000 public chains, plus five repertoires with anomalous nucleotide sharing, were excluded from co-occurrence clustering. In its TCRdb copy, this immuneACCESS table keeps in-frame sequences only and misses some clones. Where compared with another copy, unresolved V genes explain less than half of these, and the others have no known cause. V, J and clone size derive from that table, while D and trimming were established from the DNA sequence. The sample profile shows roughly 120,000 clones; roughly 82% of them were found once. Together, the top ten hold less than 15% of the sample.

The cohort was made up of roughly 670 healthy bone marrow donors. All cohort members were sampled while nominally healthy, although unrecorded immune exposures were likely present. The donor tested CMV seropositive and was one of the 289 seropositive cohort members. A peripheral blood sample was collected from each donor, and TCR beta sequencing was performed on peripheral blood mononuclear cells. Genomic DNA was extracted from the blood cell samples with the Qiagen DNeasy Blood Extraction Kit. This record belongs to a study of cytomegalovirus exposure and HLA in healthy donors (dated 2017 in TCRdb). Study-level background: In an earlier analysis of roughly 500 of the donors, less than 350 Gb of sequence data and 90 million to 120 million unique TCR beta sequences from about 179 million T cells were reported. Approximately 310 gigabases of sequencing data and approximately 91 million unique TCR sequences made up an early release that covered some 640 HLA-typed donors. Among the approximately 430 genotyped donors, about 85% belonged to the genetic ancestry cluster associated with self-reported Caucasian donors. The study aimed to test whether cataloging public T cell receptors could reveal signatures of past pathogen exposure. The study used immunosequencing to profile the T cell repertoires of more than 650 subjects and linked those repertoires to cytomegalovirus serostatus. Along with the roughly 700-subject first cohort, a separate validation cohort of 120 different subjects was used. To predict cytomegalovirus infection status, the study combined high-throughput TCR immunosequencing, statistical association of individual TCRs with disease status, and machine learning. To study patterns of TCR occurrence, a later analysis re-analyzed previously published TCR beta repertoires from around 700 donors and added high-resolution HLA genotyping. The later analysis used no new phenotypic data to find candidate immune exposures, relying instead on TCR beta sequences and their occurrence across donors. In an earlier analysis of 587 of the donors, high-throughput TCR beta sequencing was used to judge whether each TCR beta V gene segment behaved as functional or pseudogenic. Donor age, sex, ethnicity and CMV serostatus were compiled together with the repertoire data. A later genetic analysis used genome-wide SNP genotypes for about 65% of the 666 donors, treating that subset as a discovery cohort. Every discovery cohort repertoire had been produced on one sequencing platform. HLA typing included class I and class II loci at four-digit resolution. The number of donors typed differed by locus, with about 620-630 for A, B, C, DRB1 and DQB1, roughly 520 for DQA1, 606 for DPA1, and around 460 for DPB1. Because of strong linkage in the cohort, four or five DR-DQ haplotypes were treated as single units for association and clustering. Among around 400 genotyped donors of the cohort, an average of approximately 240,000 unique TCR beta nucleotide sequences were sequenced per donor, about a sixth of them non-productive.

General findings and caveats noted by the study authors: A cluster of highly shared sequence variants was judged likely to represent a technical artifact of the sequencing pipeline. An earlier analysis of 587 of the donors showed that most TCR beta V segments appeared in productive rearrangements either about 87% or about 30% of the time, which broadly matched IMGT annotations. In a later analysis, the rate of TCR association differed among HLA loci, with DRB1 alleles having the most associated TCRs and HLA-C alleles having the fewest. This cohort had only TCR beta chains sequenced, and the lack of alpha or paired-chain data limited which features could be detected. Sequencing depth was assumed to be roughly uniform across donors in the presence/absence analyses, though that assumption may not hold. The classifier was reported to diagnose cytomegalovirus status with high specificity and sensitivity in both the original and validation cohorts. Because the 87-base-pair reads could not distinguish some IMGT-functional V segments, including TRBV6-2 and TRBV6-3, those segments were excluded. A later analysis found that HLA-associated TCR beta chains were more clonally expanded and had lower generation probabilities than equally common non-associated chains. Compared with the roughly 710-donor mean, donors in an Asian-associated ancestry cluster had fewer N-insertions in productive TCRs, according to a later genetic analysis. According to the authors, the approach could potentially be generalized to other disease states and immunological phenotypes. A few of the identified cytomegalovirus-associated TCR beta chains were confirmed in vitro to be specific for cytomegalovirus antigens. Because some donors lacked HLA typing at each locus, the association tests relied only on the typed subset. A further reported finding was that TCR beta sequences accurately predicted the HLA-A and HLA-B alleles for most subjects in the first cohort. The study listed approximately 150 TCR beta chains as associated with cytomegalovirus. Across donors, most TCR sequences were observed very rarely, whereas some public TCRs were present in many individuals. Most CMV-associated TCR beta chains appeared to be HLA-restricted in a later analysis, and the HLA associations seemed to be driven largely by CMV exposure. When HLA alleles, especially DR and DQ, strongly co-occurred, attributing TCR associations to individual alleles was difficult. An association between a missense DCLRE1C variant and V-gene and J-gene trimming of TCR beta chains was found in a later genetic analysis and replicated in an independent cohort. The only immune exposure information available for the cohort was CMV serostatus. A later analysis reported that several top co-occurrence clusters appeared linked to parvovirus B19, influenza, CMV and Epstein-Barr virus. Linkage disequilibrium might explain the correlated functional status among segregating V segments, but an unknown experimental factor could not be ruled out. Because counts were too low, more than 15 rarely observed V segments, including chromosome 9 orphons, were left out of the earlier analysis of a few hundred of the donors. A later analysis associated about 17,000 TCR beta sequences with specific HLA alleles at a false discovery rate of 0.05.

This chain is built from TRBV11-3 and TRBJ1-3; the D gene is perhaps TRBD1, from 5 matching bases. The sequenced sample was PBMCs. The origin of this receptor is a woman aged 55-69 years in good health and CMV-seropositive. The CDR3 protein: CASSLDSTGSGNTIYF. The base sequence is TGTGCCAGCAGCTTAGATTCTACAGGCTCTGGAAACACCATATATTTT.